The 6 T cell receptor beta chains below were found in one sample sequenced in a study of blood T cell repertoires in COVID-19. The assay was immunoSEQ multiplex PCR, and TCRdb's table has in-frame clones only and misses some. Of 50,000 to 70,000 clones in the sample, 70% to 90% are singletons; the top ten hold 7% to 9%. The specimen was peripheral blood. These receptors originate from a woman in her seventies with active COVID-19.

The CDR3 region has the DNA TGTGCCAGCAGTGACAGGGGCCAAGAGACCCAGTACTTC. Amino acids: CASSDRGQETQYF. The chain links TRBV2 to TRBJ2-5, with D possibly matching TRBD1 (6 bases). The CDR3 length is 13 residues. The ends were cut back, 3 bases at V and 1 base at J, with 6 bases in the middle. CDR1 and CDR2 from the germline V gene are SNHLY and FYNNEI.

This clone was picked up one time. V usage is TRBV11-2 and J usage is TRBJ1-2, with D perhaps TRBD1 (6 bases). The CDR3 has 16 amino acids. Germline loops: CDR1 SGHAT, CDR2 FQNNGV. V was shortened by 6 bases and J by 4 bases, with 21 bases between the two germline ends. The CDR3 nucleotides are TGTGCCAGCAGTTCCGCGTACCGGGACACCGGCTATGGCTACACCTTC. Protein: CASSSAYRDTGYGYTF.

V and J are TRBV7-9 and TRBJ2-3; a weak D match, TRBD2 (6 bases). The CDR3 loop spans 15 amino acids. Germline V gene sequence: CDR1 SEHNR, CDR2 FQNEAQ (reference sequence). Trimming cost V 5 bases and J 3 bases, with 15 bases left between them. CDR3 protein: CASSPPGGDTDTQYF. Written as DNA, the CDR3 is TGTGCCAGCAGCCCACCGGGCGGGGATACAGATACGCAGTATTTT.

J is TRBJ1-1 and V is TRBV28; no clear D gene. This CDR3 spans 16 amino acids. The V end was cut by 3 bases, the J end by 0 bases, with 14 bases between. Germline V CDR1 and CDR2: MDHEN, SYDVKM. This CDR3 reads CASSFSGGLLNTEAFF. The DNA for the CDR3 is TGTGCCAGCAGTTTTTCTGGAGGACTCTTGAACACTGAAGCTTTCTTT. Supplemented by reference TRBV28 and TRBJ1-1, the full variable domain reads DVKVTQSSRYLVKRTGEKVFLECVQDMDHENMFWYRQDPGLGLRLIYFSYDVKMKEKGDIPEGYSVSREKKERFSLILESASTNQTSMYLCASSFSGGLLNTEAFFGQGTRLTVV.

This sequence joins TRBV30 and TRBJ2-3; 11 bases map to TRBD2. The CDR3 loop spans 15 amino acids. Looked up from germline, CDR1 is GTSNPN and CDR2 is SVGIG (reference sequence). Trimming removed 5 bases from V and 1 base from J; junction bases left unmatched: 5. The CDR3 spells CAWDDSGRGTDTQYF. CDR3 bases: TGTGCCTGGGATGATAGCGGGAGGGGCACAGATACGCAGTATTTT.

In DNA form, the CDR3 reads TGTGCCAGCAGCCTCACCCGGGGTAGCGGGATCTACAATGAGCAGTTCTTC. Translation gives CASSLTRGSGIYNEQFF. V gene TRBV11-3 combines with J gene TRBJ2-1; 8 bases agree with TRBD2. With V trimmed by 5 bases and J by 3 bases, 12 bases remained unmatched. There are 17 residues in the CDR3. CDR1 is SGHNT, CDR2 YENEEA, per germline.